This TCR beta chain was sequenced in a study of shared clonotypes between healthy human individuals. Trimming shortened V by 4 bases and J by 0 bases, and 10 bases separated the two germline ends. CDR1 is PRHDT, CDR2 FYEKMQ, per germline (reference sequence). This CDR3 has 14 residues. Here immunoSEQ multiplex PCR was the method, and the copy in TCRdb shows in-frame clones only, minus some. The table lists 1.5 million to 2.5 million clones, over 85% of them singletons. Positive CCR7 selection of CD45RO-negative cells yielded the naive CD8 cells, and terminally differentiated effector memory CD45RA+ cells were excluded. Comments on this clone: Other DNA sequences of this sample code for an identical CDR3.

The sample comprised naive CD8+ T cells sorted from blood. The clonotype comes from a man aged 18 to 29 in good health. The chain has TRBV13 and TRBJ2-7, with D perhaps assigned TRBD1 or TRBD2 (5 bases each). CDR3 coding DNA: TGTGCCAGCAGCTCCGGGACGGACTCCTACGAGCAGTACTTC. This translates into CASSSGTDSYEQYF. Filled out from reference TRBV13 and TRBJ2-7, the complete variable domain reads AAGVIQSPRHLIKEKRETATLKCYPIPRHDTVYWYQQGPGQDPQFLISFYEKMQSDKGSIPDRFSAQQFSDYHSELNMSSLELGDSALYFCASSSGTDSYEQYFGPGTRLTVT.